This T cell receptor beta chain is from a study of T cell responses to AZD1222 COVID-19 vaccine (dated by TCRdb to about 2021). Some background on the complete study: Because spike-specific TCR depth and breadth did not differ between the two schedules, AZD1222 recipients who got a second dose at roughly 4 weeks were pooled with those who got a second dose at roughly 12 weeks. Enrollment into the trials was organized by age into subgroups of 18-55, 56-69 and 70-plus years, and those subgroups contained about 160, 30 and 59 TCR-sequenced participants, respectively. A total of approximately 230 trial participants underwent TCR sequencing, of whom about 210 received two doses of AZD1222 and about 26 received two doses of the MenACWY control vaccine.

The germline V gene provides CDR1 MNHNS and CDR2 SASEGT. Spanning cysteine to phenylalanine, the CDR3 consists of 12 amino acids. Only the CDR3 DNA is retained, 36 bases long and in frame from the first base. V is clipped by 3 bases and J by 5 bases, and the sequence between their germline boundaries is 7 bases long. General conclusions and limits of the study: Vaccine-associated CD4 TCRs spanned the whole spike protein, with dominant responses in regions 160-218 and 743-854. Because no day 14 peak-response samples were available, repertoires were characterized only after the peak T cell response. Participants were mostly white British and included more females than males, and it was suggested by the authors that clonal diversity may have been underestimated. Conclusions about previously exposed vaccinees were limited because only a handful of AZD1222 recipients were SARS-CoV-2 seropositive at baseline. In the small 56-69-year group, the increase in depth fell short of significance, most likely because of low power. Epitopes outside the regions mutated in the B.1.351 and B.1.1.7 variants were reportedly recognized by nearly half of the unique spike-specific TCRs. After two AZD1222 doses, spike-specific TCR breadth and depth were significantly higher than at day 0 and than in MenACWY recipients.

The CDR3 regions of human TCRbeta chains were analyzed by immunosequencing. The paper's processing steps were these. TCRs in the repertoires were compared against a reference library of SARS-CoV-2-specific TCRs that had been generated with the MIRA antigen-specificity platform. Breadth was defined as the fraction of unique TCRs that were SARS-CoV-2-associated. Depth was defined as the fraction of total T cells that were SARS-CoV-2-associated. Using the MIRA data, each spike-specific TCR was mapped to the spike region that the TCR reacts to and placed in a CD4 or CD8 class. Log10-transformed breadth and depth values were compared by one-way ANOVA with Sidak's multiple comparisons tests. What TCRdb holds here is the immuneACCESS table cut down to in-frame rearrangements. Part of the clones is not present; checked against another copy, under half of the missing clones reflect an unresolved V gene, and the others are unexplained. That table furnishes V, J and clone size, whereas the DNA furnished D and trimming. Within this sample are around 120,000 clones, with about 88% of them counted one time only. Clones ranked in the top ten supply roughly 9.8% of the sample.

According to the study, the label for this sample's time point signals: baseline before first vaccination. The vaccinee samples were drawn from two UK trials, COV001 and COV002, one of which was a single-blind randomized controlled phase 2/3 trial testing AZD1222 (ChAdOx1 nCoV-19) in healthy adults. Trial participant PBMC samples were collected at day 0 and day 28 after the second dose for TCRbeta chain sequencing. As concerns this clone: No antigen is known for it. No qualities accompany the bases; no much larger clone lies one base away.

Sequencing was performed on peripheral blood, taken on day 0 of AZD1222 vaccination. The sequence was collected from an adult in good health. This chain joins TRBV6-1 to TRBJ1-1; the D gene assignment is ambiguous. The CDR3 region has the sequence CASSDMGTEAFF. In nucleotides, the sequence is TGTGCCAGCAGTGATATGGGAACTGAAGCTTTCTTT.